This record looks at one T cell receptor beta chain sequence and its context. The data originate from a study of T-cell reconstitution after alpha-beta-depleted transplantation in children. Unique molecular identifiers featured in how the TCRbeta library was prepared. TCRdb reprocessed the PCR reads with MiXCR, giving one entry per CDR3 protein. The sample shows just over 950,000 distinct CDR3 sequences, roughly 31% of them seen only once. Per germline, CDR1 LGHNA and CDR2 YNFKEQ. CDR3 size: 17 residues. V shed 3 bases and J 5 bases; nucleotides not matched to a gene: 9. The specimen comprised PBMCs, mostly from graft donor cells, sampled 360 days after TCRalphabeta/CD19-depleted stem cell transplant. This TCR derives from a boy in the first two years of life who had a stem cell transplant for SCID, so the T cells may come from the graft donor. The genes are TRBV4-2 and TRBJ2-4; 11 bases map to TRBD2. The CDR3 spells CASSQLFAGLAENIQYF. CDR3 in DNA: TGTGCCAGCAGCCAGTTATTCGCGGGACTAGCGGAAAACATTCAGTACTTC.